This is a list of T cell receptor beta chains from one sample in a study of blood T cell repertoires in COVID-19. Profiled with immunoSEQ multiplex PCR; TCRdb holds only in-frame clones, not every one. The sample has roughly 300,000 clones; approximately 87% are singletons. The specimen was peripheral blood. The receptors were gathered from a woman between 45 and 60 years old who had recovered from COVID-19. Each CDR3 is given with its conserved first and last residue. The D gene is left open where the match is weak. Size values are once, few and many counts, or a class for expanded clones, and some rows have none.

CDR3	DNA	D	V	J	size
CASSGSGRITDTQYF	TGTGCCAGCAGTGGGAGCGGGAGGATCACAGATACGCAGTATTTT	TRBD2	TRBV2	TRBJ2-3	.
CATSGRGRGTQYF	TGTGCCACCAGCGGTAGGGGGCGCGGTACGCAGTATTTT	TRBD1	TRBV15	TRBJ2-3	.
CSVDQGAKDTQYF	TGCAGCGTTGACCAGGGGGCAAAAGATACGCAGTATTTT	TRBD1	TRBV29-1	TRBJ2-3	.
CASNPRTGISLVNEQFF	TGTGCCAGCAACCCTAGAACAGGGATATCTTTAGTCAATGAGCAGTTCTTC	.	TRBV7-8	TRBJ2-1	.
CASSQDYRTGGWVTEAFF	TGTGCCAGCAGCCAAGATTATCGGACAGGGGGCTGGGTCACTGAAGCTTTCTTT	TRBD1	TRBV4-2	TRBJ1-1	.
CASSLYLGELFF	TGTGCCAGCAGCTTATATCTCGGGGAGCTGTTTTTT	.	TRBV7-2	TRBJ2-2	.
CASSPFSGSSHEQYF	TGTGCCAGCTCACCCTTTAGCGGGAGTAGCCACGAGCAGTACTTC	TRBD2	TRBV18	TRBJ2-7	.
CASSPDSYTGELFF	TGTGCCAGCTCACCGGACTCCTACACCGGGGAGCTGTTTTTT	.	TRBV18	TRBJ2-2	once
CSVVQREADTQYF	TGCAGCGTTGTCCAGAGAGAGGCAGATACGCAGTATTTT	.	TRBV29-1	TRBJ2-3	.
CASSLAWQGINEQFF	TGTGCCAGCAGCTTGGCCTGGCAGGGGATCAATGAGCAGTTCTTC	.	TRBV5-4	TRBJ2-1	.
CAWHDGRGGPLHF	TGTGCCTGGCACGACGGCCGTGGCGGACCCCTCCACTTT	.	TRBV30	TRBJ1-6	.
CASTLRAGQGYGYTF	TGTGCCAGCACCCTCCGAGCAGGACAGGGGTATGGCTACACCTTC	TRBD1	TRBV28	TRBJ1-2	.
CASSTRTEPNEKLFF	TGTGCCAGCAGCACCCGGACAGAACCTAATGAAAAACTGTTTTTT	.	TRBV7-8	TRBJ1-4	.
CASSPLGPQGYTEAFF	TGTGCCAGCAGCCCTTTAGGTCCGCAGGGTTACACTGAAGCTTTCTTT	.	TRBV7-2	TRBJ1-1	.
CASSISKGDEAFF	TGTGCCAGTAGTATTAGTAAGGGGGATGAAGCTTTCTTT	.	TRBV19	TRBJ1-1	once
CASSLAQGAMWEQYF	TGTGCCAGCAGCTTAGCTCAGGGGGCTATGTGGGAGCAGTACTTC	TRBD1	TRBV11-2	TRBJ2-7	.
CASRPTGVGNTGELFF	TGTGCCAGCAGACCAACAGGGGTGGGAAACACCGGGGAGCTGTTTTTT	TRBD1	TRBV7-2	TRBJ2-2	.